This T cell receptor beta chain emerged from a study of OX40 agonist ivuxolimab in advanced cancers. On the study more broadly: An agonistic anti-OX40 (CD134) antibody, ivuxolimab, was used to treat the patients.

Produced via immunoSEQ multiplex PCR; TCRdb's table is partial and in-frame only. The sample yields around 77,000 clones, just under 90% seen once. With 1 base removed from V and 5 bases from J, the gap between germline ends came to 6 bases. Looked up from germline, CDR1 is SGHDN and CDR2 is FVKESK. The CDR3 runs to 13 residues. Concerning this clone itself: Antigen: not known.

Findings of the study overall: Both CD4+ and CD8+ T cell populations in blood had undergone clonal expansion by week 6 at 0.1 to 3.0 mg/kg. Also showing low normalized T-cell clonal expansion were some of the nonresponders.

The chain carries TRBV14 and TRBJ1-5; D is ambiguous. The sample consisted of CD4+ or CD8+ T cells sorted from blood, taken in a trial of the OX40 agonist ivuxolimab. This TCR was recovered from an adult with an advanced solid tumor such as melanoma, head and neck, liver or kidney cancer. CDR3 coding DNA: TGTGCCAGCAGCCAAGGTTGGGATCAGCCCCAGCATTTT. Encoded protein: CASSQGWDQPQHF.